Listed below are T cell receptor beta chains from one sample, sequenced in a study of T-cell memory formation after mild COVID-19. MiXCR was run by TCRdb on the 5' RACE reads, yielding one entry per CDR3 protein. This sample yields hundreds of thousands of distinct CDR3 sequences, of which about a sixth are seen a single time; around 20% belongs to the top ten. Sequenced input: PBMCs or a T cell subset sorted from them (not recorded which). These receptors were taken from a man younger than 30 who had mild COVID-19 (a few samples of this study predate the infection). Cell type and time point are not known. Both conserved end residues are part of each CDR3. Fields, in order: CDR3 protein, CDR3 DNA, V gene, D gene, J gene, clone size. The D gene is left open where the match is weak. Clone size is not always given. Where it is, it says once, few, many or a class for expanded clones.

CASSFDSSSYNEQFF TGTGCCAGCAGTTTCGACTCCAGCTCCTACAATGAGCAGTTCTTC TRBV12-3/TRBV12-4 - TRBJ2-1 many
CSVQHGNTEAFF TGCAGCGTCCAGCATGGGAACACTGAAGCTTTCTTT TRBV29-1 - TRBJ1-1 few
CASSESPTGGGSPLHF TGTGCCAGCAGTGAAAGTCCTACGGGGGGTGGTTCACCCCTCCACTTT TRBV2 - TRBJ1-6 few
CASRRGEVDTGELFF TGCGCCAGCAGGCGGGGCGAAGTGGACACCGGGGAGCTGTTTTTT TRBV5-1 - TRBJ2-2 -
CATSDSGVGETQYF TGTGCCACCAGTGATAGCGGGGTTGGGGAGACCCAGTACTTC TRBV24-1 TRBD2 TRBJ2-5 few
CSAEGEGYTEAFF TGCAGCGCTGAGGGAGAGGGATACACTGAAGCTTTCTTT TRBV29-1 - TRBJ1-1 few
CASSLAESGVGQFF TGTGCCAGCAGTTTAGCCGAGTCCGGGGTCGGGCAGTTCTTC TRBV12-3/TRBV12-4 - TRBJ2-1 few
CASSKQRGHSTDTQYF TGCGCCAGCAGCAAGCAACGGGGGCACAGCACAGATACGCAGTATTTT TRBV5-1 - TRBJ2-3 -
CASSLAVAGEYEQYF TGCGCCAGCAGCTTGGCCGTAGCGGGGGAGTACGAGCAGTACTTC TRBV5-1 TRBD2 TRBJ2-7 many
CASSNLRVEEKLFF TGCGCCAGCAGCAATCTTAGGGTCGAGGAAAAACTGTTTTTT TRBV4-1 - TRBJ1-4 few
CASSLRGLNEQFF TGTGCCAGCAGTTTGCGGGGGCTGAATGAGCAGTTCTTC TRBV12-3/TRBV12-4 - TRBJ2-1 many
CASAAGALAKNIQYF TGTGCCAGCGCGGCTGGGGCACTAGCCAAAAACATTCAGTACTTC TRBV6-6 - TRBJ2-4 few
CASSPDRLEKLFF TGTGCCAGCAGCCCCGATAGGTTAGAAAAACTGTTTTTT TRBV7-2 - TRBJ1-4 -
CATSRRTGGVNGYTF TGTGCCACCAGCAGAAGGACAGGGGGAGTGAATGGCTACACCTTC TRBV15 TRBD1 TRBJ1-2 -
CASSSAWRGDGNQPQHF TGTGCCAGCAGCTCCGCCTGGAGGGGGGATGGCAATCAGCCCCAGCATTTT TRBV7-8 - TRBJ1-5 few
CASSFKRGNTGELFF TGTGCCAGCAGCTTCAAGCGGGGGAACACCGGGGAGCTGTTTTTT TRBV7-2 TRBD2 TRBJ2-2 many
CASSFGLLGNEQFF TGTGCCAGCAGCTTTGGCCTCCTGGGGAATGAGCAGTTCTTC TRBV7-2 - TRBJ2-1 many
CASSLIQTRVADTQYF TGTGCCAGCAGTTTAATTCAGACTCGGGTGGCAGATACGCAGTATTTT TRBV28 - TRBJ2-3 -
CASSLSLGQGRETQYF TGCGCCAGCAGCTTGTCCCTCGGACAGGGTCGGGAGACCCAGTACTTC TRBV5-1 TRBD1 TRBJ2-5 -
CSANGQGGEKLFF TGCAGTGCTAACGGACAGGGAGGTGAAAAACTGTTTTTT TRBV20-1 TRBD1 TRBJ1-4 -
CASSPTGGQNTEAFF TGCGCCAGCAGTCCGACAGGGGGCCAGAACACTGAAGCTTTCTTT TRBV5-1 TRBD1 TRBJ1-1 -
CATSRPDSYEQYF TGTGCCACCAGCAGACCTGACAGCTACGAGCAGTACTTC TRBV15 - TRBJ2-7 -
CSVDPGTNYGYTF TGCAGCGTTGACCCAGGAACTAACTATGGCTACACCTTC TRBV29-1 - TRBJ1-2 few
CSVLGVPSGGTTDTQYF TGCAGCGTCCTAGGGGTTCCTAGCGGGGGTACCACAGATACGCAGTATTTT TRBV29-1 TRBD2 TRBJ2-3 -
CSARAGTADSEQFF TGCAGTGCTAGAGCCGGGACCGCCGACAGTGAGCAGTTCTTC TRBV20-1 - TRBJ2-1 -
CASSSGPAAFF TGTGCCAGCAGCTCGGGCCCCGCAGCTTTCTTT TRBV7-2 - TRBJ1-1 -
CSCEGTGGASTEAFF TGCAGCTGTGAAGGAACAGGGGGCGCGAGCACTGAAGCTTTCTTT TRBV20-1 TRBD1 TRBJ1-1 -
CSAIPGTYSYNEQFF TGCAGTGCTATTCCCGGGACTTACTCCTACAATGAGCAGTTCTTC TRBV20-1 - TRBJ2-1 few
CASSIGQGKETQYF TGCGCCAGCAGCATCGGACAGGGTAAAGAGACCCAGTACTTC TRBV5-1 TRBD1 TRBJ2-5 -
CASSYSPGAVTEAFF TGTGCCAGCAGTTACTCGCCGGGGGCGGTCACTGAAGCTTTCTTT TRBV6-5 - TRBJ1-1 few
CASARGKRVTEAFF TGTGCCAGCGCCCGGGGGAAGCGTGTCACTGAAGCTTTCTTT TRBV6-5 - TRBJ1-1 -
CASSLSITPQGPLSSDTQYF TGTGCCAGCAGTTTATCAATAACCCCACAGGGCCCATTATCGTCTGATACGCAGTATTTT TRBV12-3/TRBV12-4 - TRBJ2-3 -
CASRPAGANVLTF TGTGCCAGCAGACCGGCTGGGGCCAACGTCCTGACTTTC TRBV12-3/TRBV12-4 - TRBJ2-6 many
CASRVEQHNEKLFF TGTGCCAGCAGAGTTGAACAGCATAATGAAAAACTGTTTTTT TRBV6-6 - TRBJ1-4 -
CASSPDHYGYTF TGTGCCAGCAGCCCGGATCACTATGGCTACACCTTC TRBV7-2 - TRBJ1-2 many
CASSRGADTEAFF TGTGCCAGCAGCCGGGGAGCGGACACTGAAGCTTTCTTT TRBV6-1 - TRBJ1-1 -
CASSLPGRDYGYTF TGTGCCAGCAGCCTCCCAGGGAGGGACTATGGCTACACCTTC TRBV7-9 - TRBJ1-2 once